One sample yielded the 10 T cell receptor beta chains listed below, sequenced in a study of cytomegalovirus exposure and HLA in healthy donors (dated 2017 in TCRdb). The library was built by means of the immunoSEQ multiplex PCR assay. For the multiplex PCR, a mixture combining 60 forward primers for TCR Vbeta segments and 13 reverse primers for TCR Jbeta segments was used. TCRdb stores this immuneACCESS table with in-frame sequences only. Part of the clones is absent; in the studies checked, under half of the shortfall reflects unresolved V genes, and no reason is known for the rest. The sample records more than 100,000 clones, 60% to 85% of which are singletons. The ten largest clones add up to approximately 2.5% of the sample. What was sequenced was PBMCs. Receptors originate from a woman aged 40 to 55 in good health and CMV-seropositive.

This chain links TRBV7-9 with TRBJ1-2; D call uncertain. V shed 5 bases and J shed 0 bases, with 16 bases lying between them. The CDR3 consists of 16 residues. The germline V gene encodes CDR1 SEHNR and CDR2 FQNEAQ (reference sequence). CDR3 region: CASSEKGRLTNYGYTF. The CDR3 DNA is TGTGCCAGCAGCGAAAAAGGGAGGCTAACTAACTATGGCTACACCTTC.

The rearrangement joins TRBV6-5 to TRBJ1-1; D remains ambiguous. V was shortened by 0 bases and J by 1 base, with 9 bases between the two germline ends. Germline CDR1 and CDR2: MNHEY and SVGAGI. This CDR3 spans 15 amino acids. Here the CDR3 reads CASSYSRQKNTEAFF. CDR3 DNA: TGTGCCAGCAGTTACTCGAGGCAGAAGAACACTGAAGCTTTCTTT.

This clone has only one observation. The chain recombines TRBV19 with TRBJ1-3, with D uncertain. This CDR3 is 15 amino acids long. Trimming took 6 bases from V and 4 from J, leaving 16 bases between them. In germline, CDR1 is LNHDA, CDR2 SQIVND (reference sequence). CDR3 DNA sequence: TGTGCCAGTAGCCAACTGGTGGGAGAAGGAAACACCATATATTTT. Protein sequence: CASSQLVGEGNTIYF.

This chain joins TRBV5-1 and TRBJ1-1; 9 positions agree with TRBD1. CDR1 and CDR2 (germline): SGHRS, YFSETQ. This CDR3 region has 15 residues. V was clipped by 2 bases and J by 1 base; unmatched bases: 3. This CDR3 reads CASSFLQGANTEAFF. In DNA form, the CDR3 reads TGCGCCAGCAGCTTTTTACAGGGGGCGAACACTGAAGCTTTCTTT.

The CDR3 DNA reads as TGTGCCAGCAGTTCACTAGCGGGAGTCGGCGAGCAGTACTTC. Encoded protein: CASSSLAGVGEQYF. V and J are TRBV2 and TRBJ2-5; TRBD2 agrees at 11 bases. The end of the DNA fits TRBJ2-7 better, so the J call may be wrong. The CDR3 runs to 14 residues. Germline loops: CDR1 SNHLY, CDR2 FYNNEI.

CDR3 in amino acids: CASSSNSGTDYSGNQPQHF. As DNA, the CDR3 is TGTGCCAGCAGCTCAAACTCCGGGACAGATTATAGCGGCAATCAGCCCCAGCATTTT. The V and J genes are TRBV7-9 and TRBJ1-5, with 7 nucleotides matching TRBD1. The V segment lost 4 bases and the J segment 2 bases; nucleotides outside the gene matches: 17. This CDR3 has 19 residues. CDR1 and CDR2 from the germline V gene are SEHNR and FQNEAQ (reference sequence).

The chain links TRBV5-1 to TRBJ1-2; 11 nucleotides agree with TRBD1. This CDR3 region has 16 residues. Germline assignment: CDR1 SGHRS and CDR2 YFSETQ. V trimming: 0 bases; J trimming: 6 bases; junction bases outside the gene matches: 7. The CDR3 DNA is TGCGCCAGCAGCTTGGTAGGACAGGGGGCTGGAGATGGCTACACCTTC. It specifies CASSLVGQGAGDGYTF.

V usage is TRBV6-4 and J usage is TRBJ2-2, with D unresolved. With 2 bases removed from V and 8 bases from J, the gap between germline ends came to 15 bases. The CDR3 has 15 residues. Looked up from germline, CDR1 is MRHNA and CDR2 is SNTAGT. The DNA for the CDR3 is TGTGCCAGCAGTGACGGTCAAGCCGGGTCGGGGGAGCTGTTTTTT. It encodes CASSDGQAGSGELFF.

This chain connects TRBV6-1 to TRBJ1-1; TRBD1 matches 8 bases. Germline assignment: CDR1 MNHNS and CDR2 SASEGT. The CDR3 extends over 14 amino acids. The V gene end was trimmed by 5 bases and the J gene end by 1 base; junction bases not matched to a gene: 3. CDR3 amino acids: CASSLGTGNTEAFF. The CDR3 DNA is TGTGCCAGCAGTTTAGGGACAGGGAACACTGAAGCTTTCTTT.

The chain has TRBV27 and TRBJ2-7; 7 bases line up with TRBD2. The ends lost 7 bases at V and 2 bases at J; junction bases unmatched: 11. This CDR3 spans 15 amino acids. Germline V CDR1 and CDR2: MNHEY, SMNVEV (reference sequence). CDR3 loop: CASKEGASGAYEQYF. The CDR3 DNA reads as TGTGCCAGCAAAGAAGGGGCTAGCGGCGCCTACGAGCAGTACTTC.